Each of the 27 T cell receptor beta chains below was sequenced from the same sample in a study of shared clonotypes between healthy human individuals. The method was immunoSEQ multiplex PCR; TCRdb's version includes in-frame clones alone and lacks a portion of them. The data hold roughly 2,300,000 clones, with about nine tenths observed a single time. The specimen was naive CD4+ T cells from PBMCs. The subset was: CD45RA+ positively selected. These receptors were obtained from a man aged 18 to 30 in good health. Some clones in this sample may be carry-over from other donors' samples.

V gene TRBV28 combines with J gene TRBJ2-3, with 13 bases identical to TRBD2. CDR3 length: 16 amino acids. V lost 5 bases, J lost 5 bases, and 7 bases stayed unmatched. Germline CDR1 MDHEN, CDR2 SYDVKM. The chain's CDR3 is CASSPWTSGSRDTQYF. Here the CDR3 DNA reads TGTGCCAGCAGTCCTTGGACTAGCGGGAGCCGAGATACGCAGTATTTT.

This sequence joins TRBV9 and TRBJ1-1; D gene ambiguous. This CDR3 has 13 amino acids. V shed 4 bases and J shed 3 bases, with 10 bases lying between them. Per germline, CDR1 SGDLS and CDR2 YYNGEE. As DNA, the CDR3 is TGTGCCAGCAGCTTTAGGCCGGACACTGAAGCTTTCTTT. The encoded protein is CASSFRPDTEAFF.

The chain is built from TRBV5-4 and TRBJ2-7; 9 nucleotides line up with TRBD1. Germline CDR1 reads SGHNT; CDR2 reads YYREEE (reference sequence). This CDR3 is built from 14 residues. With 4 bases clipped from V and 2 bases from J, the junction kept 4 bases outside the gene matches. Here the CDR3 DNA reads TGTGCCAGCAGCCAGAGGGACAGGGCCTACGAGCAGTACTTC. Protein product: CASSQRDRAYEQYF.

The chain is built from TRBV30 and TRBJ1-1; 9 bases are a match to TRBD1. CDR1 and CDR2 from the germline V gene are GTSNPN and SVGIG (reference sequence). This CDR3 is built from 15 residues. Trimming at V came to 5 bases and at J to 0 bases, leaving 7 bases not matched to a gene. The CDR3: CAWASDRGMNTEAFF. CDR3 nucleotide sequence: TGTGCCTGGGCTTCTGACAGGGGGATGAACACTGAAGCTTTCTTT.

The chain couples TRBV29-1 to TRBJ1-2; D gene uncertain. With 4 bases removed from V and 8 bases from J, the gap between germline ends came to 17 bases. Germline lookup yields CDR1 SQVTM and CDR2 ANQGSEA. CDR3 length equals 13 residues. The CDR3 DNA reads TGCAGCGTTGGAACGGGGATTTCGGCGGGCTACACCTTC. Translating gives CSVGTGISAGYTF.

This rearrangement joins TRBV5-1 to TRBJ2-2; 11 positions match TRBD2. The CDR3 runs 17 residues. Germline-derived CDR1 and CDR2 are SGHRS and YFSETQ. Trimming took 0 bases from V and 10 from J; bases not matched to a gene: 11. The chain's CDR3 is CASSLARGSGRAEELFF. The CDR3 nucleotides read TGCGCCAGCAGCTTGGCCAGAGGTAGCGGGAGGGCCGAGGAGCTGTTTTTT.

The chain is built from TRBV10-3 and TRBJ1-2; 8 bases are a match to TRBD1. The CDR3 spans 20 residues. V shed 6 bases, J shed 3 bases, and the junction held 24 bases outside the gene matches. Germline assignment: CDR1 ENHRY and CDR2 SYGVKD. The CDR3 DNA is TGTGCCATCAGGCGTTCATATTCGCCAACAGGGGGACCCTCTGACTATGGCTACACCTTC. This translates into CAIRRSYSPTGGPSDYGYTF.

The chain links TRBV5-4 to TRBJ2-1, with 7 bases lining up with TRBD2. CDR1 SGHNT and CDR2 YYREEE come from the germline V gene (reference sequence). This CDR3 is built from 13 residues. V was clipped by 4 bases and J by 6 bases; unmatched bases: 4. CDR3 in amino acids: CASSATSFNEQFF. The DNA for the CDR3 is TGTGCCAGCAGCGCGACTAGCTTCAATGAGCAGTTCTTC.

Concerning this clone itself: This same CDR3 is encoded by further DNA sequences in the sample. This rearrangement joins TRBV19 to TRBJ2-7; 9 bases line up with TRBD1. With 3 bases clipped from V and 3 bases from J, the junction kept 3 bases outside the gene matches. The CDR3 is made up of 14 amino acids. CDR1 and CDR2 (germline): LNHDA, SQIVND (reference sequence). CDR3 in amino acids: CASSMGQGGYEQYF. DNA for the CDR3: TGTGCCAGTAGTATGGGACAGGGAGGCTACGAGCAGTACTTC.

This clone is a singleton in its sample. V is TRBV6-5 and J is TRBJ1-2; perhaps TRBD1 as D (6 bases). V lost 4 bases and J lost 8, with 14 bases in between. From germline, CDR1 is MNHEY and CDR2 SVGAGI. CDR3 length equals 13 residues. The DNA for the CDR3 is TGTGCCAGCAGTTTCCGGGGGGGCCACGGCTACACCTTC. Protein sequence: CASSFRGGHGYTF.

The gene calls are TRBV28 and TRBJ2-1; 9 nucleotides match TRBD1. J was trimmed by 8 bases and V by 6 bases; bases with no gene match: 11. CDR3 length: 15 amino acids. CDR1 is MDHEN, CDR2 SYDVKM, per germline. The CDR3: CASRNPRTGAHEQFF. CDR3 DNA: TGTGCCAGCAGGAACCCGCGGACAGGGGCCCATGAGCAGTTCTTC.

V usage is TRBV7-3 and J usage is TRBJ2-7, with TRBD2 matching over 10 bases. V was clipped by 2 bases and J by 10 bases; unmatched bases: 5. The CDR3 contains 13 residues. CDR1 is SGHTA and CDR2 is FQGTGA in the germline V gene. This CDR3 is CASSLWLAGAQYF. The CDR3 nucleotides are TGTGCCAGCAGCTTATGGCTAGCGGGAGCTCAGTACTTC.

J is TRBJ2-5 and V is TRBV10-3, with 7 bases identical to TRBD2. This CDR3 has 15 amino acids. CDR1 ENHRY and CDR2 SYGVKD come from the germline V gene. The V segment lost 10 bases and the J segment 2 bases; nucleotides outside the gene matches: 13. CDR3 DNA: TGTGCCACCAGCATTCCGGCTAGCGGACAAGAGACCCAGTACTTC. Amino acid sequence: CATSIPASGQETQYF.

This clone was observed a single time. CDR3 DNA: TGTGCCAGCAGCCCCGGACGCCTGTGGCCCCAGCATTTT. It is translated as CASSPGRLWPQHF. This sequence joins TRBV6-6 and TRBJ1-5; D unclear. CDR1 and CDR2 (germline): MNHNY, SVGAGI (reference sequence). CDR3 length equals 13 residues. Trimming pared 6 bases from V and 9 bases from J, leaving 15 bases between.

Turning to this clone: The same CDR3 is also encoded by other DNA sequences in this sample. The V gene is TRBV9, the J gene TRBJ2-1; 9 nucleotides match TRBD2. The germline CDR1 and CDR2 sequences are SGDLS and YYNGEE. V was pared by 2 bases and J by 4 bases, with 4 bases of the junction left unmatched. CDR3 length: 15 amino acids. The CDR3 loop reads CASSVSGRSYNEQFF. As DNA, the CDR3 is TGTGCCAGCAGCGTGAGCGGGAGGAGTTACAATGAGCAGTTCTTC.

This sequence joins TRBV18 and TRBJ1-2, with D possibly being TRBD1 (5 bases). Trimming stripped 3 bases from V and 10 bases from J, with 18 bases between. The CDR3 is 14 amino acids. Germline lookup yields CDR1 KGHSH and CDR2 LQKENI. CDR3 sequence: CASSPNRDGPFYTF. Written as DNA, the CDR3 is TGTGCCAGCTCACCGAACCGGGACGGACCCTTCTACACCTTC. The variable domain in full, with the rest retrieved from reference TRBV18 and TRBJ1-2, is NAGVMQNPRHLVRRRGQEARLRCSPMKGHSHVYWYRQLPEEGLKFMVYLQKENIIDESGMPKERFSAEFPKEGPSILRIQQVVRGDSAAYFCASSPNRDGPFYTFGSGTRLTVV.

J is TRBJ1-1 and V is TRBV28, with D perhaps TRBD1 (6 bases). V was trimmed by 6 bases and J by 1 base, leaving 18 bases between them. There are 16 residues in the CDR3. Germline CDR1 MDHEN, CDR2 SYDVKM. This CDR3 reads CASRISGRGGNTEAFF. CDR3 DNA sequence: TGTGCCAGCAGAATTTCAGGCAGGGGAGGGAACACTGAAGCTTTCTTT.

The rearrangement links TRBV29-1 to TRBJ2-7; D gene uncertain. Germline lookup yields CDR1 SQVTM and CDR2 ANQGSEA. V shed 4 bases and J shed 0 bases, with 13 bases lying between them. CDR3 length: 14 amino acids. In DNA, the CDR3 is TGCAGCGTTGTTCCCCACCATTACTCCTACGAGCAGTACTTC. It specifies CSVVPHHYSYEQYF.

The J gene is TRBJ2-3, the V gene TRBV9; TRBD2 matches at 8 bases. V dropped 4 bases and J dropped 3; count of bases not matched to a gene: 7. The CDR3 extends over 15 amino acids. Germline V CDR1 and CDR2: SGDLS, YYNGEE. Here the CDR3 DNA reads TGTGCCAGCAGCTTAGGAGCGGGAGCGACAGATACGCAGTATTTT. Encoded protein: CASSLGAGATDTQYF.

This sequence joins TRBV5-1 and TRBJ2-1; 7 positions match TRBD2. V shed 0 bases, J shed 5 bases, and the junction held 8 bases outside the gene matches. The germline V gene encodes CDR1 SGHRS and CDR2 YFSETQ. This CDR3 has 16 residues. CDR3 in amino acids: CASSLGSSGFHNEQFF. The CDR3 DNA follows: TGCGCCAGCAGCTTGGGATCTAGCGGATTTCACAATGAGCAGTTCTTC. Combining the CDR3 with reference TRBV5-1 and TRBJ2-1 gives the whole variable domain KAGVTQTPRYLIKTRGQQVTLSCSPISGHRSVSWYQQTPGQGLQFLFEYFSETQRNKGNFPGRFSGRQFSNSRSEMNVSTLELGDSALYLCASSLGSSGFHNEQFFGPGTRLTVL.

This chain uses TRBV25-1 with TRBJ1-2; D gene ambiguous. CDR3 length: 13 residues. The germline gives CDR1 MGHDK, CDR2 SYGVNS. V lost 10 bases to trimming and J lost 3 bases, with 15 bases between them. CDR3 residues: CATLKDGYYGYTF. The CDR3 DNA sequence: TGTGCCACGTTGAAGGACGGGTACTATGGCTACACCTTC.

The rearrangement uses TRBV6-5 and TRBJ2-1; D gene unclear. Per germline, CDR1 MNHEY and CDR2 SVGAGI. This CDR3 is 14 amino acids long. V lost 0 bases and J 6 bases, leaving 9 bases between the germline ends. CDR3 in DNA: TGTGCCAGCAGTTACTCGCCAGTTGTCAATGAGCAGTTCTTC. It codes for CASSYSPVVNEQFF.

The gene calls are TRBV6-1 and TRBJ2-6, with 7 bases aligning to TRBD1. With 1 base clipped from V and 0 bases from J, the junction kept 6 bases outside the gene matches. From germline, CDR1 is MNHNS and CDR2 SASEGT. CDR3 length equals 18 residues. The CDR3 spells CASSEGGTAFSGANVLTF. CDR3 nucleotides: TGTGCCAGCAGTGAAGGAGGGACAGCCTTCTCTGGGGCCAACGTCCTGACTTTC.

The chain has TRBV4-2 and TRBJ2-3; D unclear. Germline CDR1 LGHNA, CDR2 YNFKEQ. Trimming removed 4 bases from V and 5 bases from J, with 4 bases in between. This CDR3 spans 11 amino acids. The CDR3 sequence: CASSRGDTQYF. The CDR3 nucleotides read TGTGCCAGCAGCCGCGGAGATACGCAGTATTTT.

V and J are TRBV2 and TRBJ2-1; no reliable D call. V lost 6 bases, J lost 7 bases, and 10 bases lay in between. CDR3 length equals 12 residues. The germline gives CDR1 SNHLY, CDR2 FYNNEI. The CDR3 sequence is CASSDRTNEQFF. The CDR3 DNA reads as TGTGCCAGCAGCGACCGCACGAATGAGCAGTTCTTC.

The CDR3 sequence: CASSFVAGGDSEQYF. The CDR3 region has the DNA TGTGCCAGCAGTTTCGTGGCGGGAGGGGATTCCGAGCAGTACTTC. The V call is TRBV28, the J call TRBJ2-7, with 9 bases that match TRBD2. The V gene's germline CDR1 is MDHEN and CDR2 SYDVKM. The CDR3 is made up of 15 amino acids. J was trimmed by 6 bases and V by 3 bases; bases with no gene match: 9.

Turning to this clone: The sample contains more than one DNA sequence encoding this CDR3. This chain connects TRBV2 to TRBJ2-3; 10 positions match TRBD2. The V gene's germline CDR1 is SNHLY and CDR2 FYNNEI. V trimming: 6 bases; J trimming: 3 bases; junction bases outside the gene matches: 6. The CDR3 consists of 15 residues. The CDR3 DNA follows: TGTGCCAGCAGAGAGACTAGCGGGCGGACAGATACGCAGTATTTT. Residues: CASRETSGRTDTQYF.